Listed below are T cell receptor beta chains from one sample, sequenced in a study of shared clonotypes between healthy human individuals. Here immunoSEQ multiplex PCR was the method, and the copy in TCRdb shows in-frame clones only, minus some. The sample gives about 1,900,000 clones, roughly 94% of which show up once; 1.2% is in the top ten. Sequenced input: naive CD8+ T cells sorted from blood. The receptors were sampled from a man younger than 30 in good health. CDR3s include the opening cysteine and the closing phenylalanine or tryptophan. The D gene is left open where the match is weak. Only part of the rows carry a size: once, few, many, or a class if the clone is expanded.

CDR3aa | CDR3nt | len | v_gene | d_gene | j_gene | abundance
CASVDNRVGTEAFF | TGCGCCAGCGTAGATAACAGGGTAGGGACTGAAGCTTTCTTT | 14 | TRBV23-1 | NA | TRBJ1-1 | NA
CASSQDGAGMGANVLTF | TGCGCCAGCAGCCAAGATGGGGCAGGGATGGGGGCCAACGTCCTGACTTTC | 17 | TRBV4-3 | NA | TRBJ2-6 | NA
CASSDEWAGGITDTQYF | TGTGCCAGCAGTGATGAGTGGGCGGGAGGAATCACAGATACGCAGTATTTT | 17 | TRBV2 | TRBD2 | TRBJ2-3 | NA
CASSFLGSYNEQFF | TGTGCCAGCAGTTTCTTGGGTTCCTACAATGAGCAGTTCTTC | 14 | TRBV27 | NA | TRBJ2-1 | NA
CASSFNYNQPQHF | TGTGCCAGCAGTTTTAACTACAATCAGCCCCAGCATTTT | 13 | TRBV28 | NA | TRBJ1-5 | NA
CASNPSLWGEDEQFF | TGTGCCAGCAATCCTTCTCTCTGGGGAGAGGATGAGCAGTTCTTC | 15 | TRBV27 | NA | TRBJ2-1 | NA
CASSLEGTDQETQYF | TGTGCCAGCAGCTTAGAGGGAACCGATCAAGAGACCCAGTACTTC | 15 | TRBV11-2 | NA | TRBJ2-5 | NA
CASSLIAGGVNEQFF | TGTGCCAGCAGCCTTATAGCGGGGGGTGTTAATGAGCAGTTCTTC | 15 | TRBV7-3 | TRBD2 | TRBJ2-1 | NA
CASSQVGTLSYEQYF | TGCGCCAGCAGCCAAGTCGGGACACTTTCCTACGAGCAGTACTTC | 15 | TRBV4-1 | NA | TRBJ2-7 | once
CASSYLSGVNNEQFF | TGTGCCAGCAGTTATCTCAGCGGGGTGAACAATGAGCAGTTCTTC | 15 | TRBV6-6 | TRBD2 | TRBJ2-1 | NA
CASSRGLTHMQYF | TGTGCCAGCAGCCGGGGACTCACTCATATGCAGTATTTT | 13 | TRBV7-2 | NA | TRBJ2-3 | NA
CASSQVPFSWGSSYNSPLHF | TGTGCCAGCAGCCAAGTCCCATTTTCATGGGGGAGTTCCTATAATTCACCCCTCCACTTT | 20 | TRBV14 | NA | TRBJ1-6 | NA
CAWTPRRGRYEQYF | TGTGCCTGGACCCCCCGCAGGGGCCGCTACGAGCAGTACTTC | 14 | TRBV30 | NA | TRBJ2-7 | NA
CASSETGTNTGELFF | TGTGCCAGCAGCGAGACAGGAACCAACACCGGGGAGCTGTTTTTT | 15 | TRBV9 | NA | TRBJ2-2 | NA
CASSEGPSPSYEQYF | TGTGCCAGCAGTGAAGGGCCGTCACCCTCCTACGAGCAGTACTTC | 15 | TRBV2 | NA | TRBJ2-7 | NA
CAISESGPAFDGELFF | TGTGCCATCAGTGAGTCCGGTCCGGCATTTGACGGGGAGCTGTTTTTT | 16 | TRBV10-3 | NA | TRBJ2-2 | once
CASSYHWTGSPQAPSYEQYF | TGTGCCAGCAGTTACCACTGGACAGGGAGCCCCCAGGCACCCTCCTACGAGCAGTACTTC | 20 | TRBV27 | TRBD1 | TRBJ2-7 | NA
CAWSPYGGEYGYTF | TGTGCCTGGAGTCCGTATGGGGGGGAGTATGGCTACACCTTC | 14 | TRBV30 | NA | TRBJ1-2 | NA
CASRSLLAGWDEQFF | TGTGCCAGCAGATCTTTACTAGCGGGATGGGATGAGCAGTTCTTC | 15 | TRBV13 | TRBD2 | TRBJ2-1 | NA
CAWSLASGLSYEQYF | TGTGCCTGGAGTTTAGCGAGCGGATTGTCCTACGAGCAGTACTTC | 15 | TRBV30 | NA | TRBJ2-7 | NA
CASSLAPSSYNEQFF | TGCGCCAGCAGCTTGGCGCCTAGCTCCTACAATGAGCAGTTCTTC | 15 | TRBV5-1 | NA | TRBJ2-1 | NA
CASSAGDPRTFYEQYF | TGTGCCAGCAGCGCCGGCGATCCTCGTACCTTCTACGAGCAGTACTTC | 16 | TRBV7-9 | NA | TRBJ2-7 | once
CASSQDSGTEAFF | TGCGCCAGCAGCCAAGATTCGGGGACTGAAGCTTTCTTT | 13 | TRBV4-3 | NA | TRBJ1-1 | NA
CASSQDGQGSDEQYF | TGCGCCAGCAGCCAAGACGGACAGGGGTCCGACGAGCAGTACTTC | 15 | TRBV4-1 | TRBD1 | TRBJ2-7 | NA
CASSHHAGVGGPDTQYF | TGTGCCAGCAGTCACCACGCGGGAGTGGGCGGCCCAGATACGCAGTATTTT | 17 | TRBV7-2 | TRBD2 | TRBJ2-3 | NA
CASSFENREQYF | TGTGCCAGCAGCTTCGAGAACCGCGAGCAGTACTTC | 12 | TRBV7-9 | NA | TRBJ2-7 | NA
CASSLFGGPDSGNTIYF | TGTGCCAGCAGTTTGTTCGGGGGGCCCGACTCTGGAAACACCATATATTTT | 17 | TRBV27 | NA | TRBJ1-3 | NA
CSAKDGDSYEQYF | TGCAGCGCCAAGGACGGAGACTCCTACGAGCAGTACTTC | 13 | TRBV29-1 | NA | TRBJ2-7 | NA